This T cell receptor beta chain was found in a study of T cells after posttransplantation cyclophosphamide. The study's findings and limits: Skin or GI-infiltrating T cells shared few TRB sequences with blood. Recipient CMV seropositivity and CMV reactivation strongly tracked TRB clonality. Donor-recipient repertoire similarity was low at 1-2 months, rising over year one.

With 1 base removed from V and 4 bases from J, the gap between germline ends came to 9 bases. CDR1 and CDR2 from the germline V gene are MNHEY and SMNVEV (reference sequence). This CDR3 spans 14 amino acids. Libraries were prepared by immunoSEQ multiplex PCR; TCRdb keeps only in-frame clonotypes and omits some of them. This table has more than 20,000 clones, about 90% appearing once. The sample holds one count of this clone. Its antigen is not known. Controls had myeloablative marrow grafts with methotrexate and calcineurin inhibitor, sampled at 1 year. This chain uses TRBV27 with TRBJ2-3; D gene uncertain. Sequenced here: PBMCs, sampled after an allogeneic stem cell transplant with a calcineurin inhibitor and methotrexate. The clonotype originates from a female patient aged 50-59 years who received an allogeneic stem cell transplant from an unrelated donor, was CMV-positive, and had chronic GVHD only. Some T cells may possibly be graft donor cells. For the CDR3, the DNA is TGTGCCAGCAGTTTATTCGCAGGCGCAGATACGCAGTATTTT. The encoded protein is CASSLFAGADTQYF.